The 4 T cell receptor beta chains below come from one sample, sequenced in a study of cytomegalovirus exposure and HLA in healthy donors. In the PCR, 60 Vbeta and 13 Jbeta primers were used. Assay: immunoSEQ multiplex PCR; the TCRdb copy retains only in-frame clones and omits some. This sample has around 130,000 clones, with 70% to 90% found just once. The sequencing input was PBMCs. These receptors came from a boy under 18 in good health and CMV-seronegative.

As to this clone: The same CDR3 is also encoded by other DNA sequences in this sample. This CDR3 reads CASNKPGTGNTEAFF. The CDR3 nucleotides read TGTGCCAGCAATAAGCCCGGGACAGGGAATACTGAAGCTTTCTTT. The gene calls are TRBV28 and TRBJ1-1; 9 bases line up with TRBD1. The CDR3 totals 15 residues. Per the germline V gene, CDR1 is MDHEN and CDR2 is SYDVKM. The ends lost 7 bases at V and 5 bases at J; junction bases unmatched: 11.

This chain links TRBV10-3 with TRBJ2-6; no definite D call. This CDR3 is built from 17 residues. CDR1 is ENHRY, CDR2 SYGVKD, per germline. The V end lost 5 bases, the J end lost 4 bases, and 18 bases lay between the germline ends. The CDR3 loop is CAISLGPTPGGANVLTF. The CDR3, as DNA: TGTGCCATCAGTCTGGGCCCAACACCAGGCGGGGCCAACGTCCTGACTTTC.

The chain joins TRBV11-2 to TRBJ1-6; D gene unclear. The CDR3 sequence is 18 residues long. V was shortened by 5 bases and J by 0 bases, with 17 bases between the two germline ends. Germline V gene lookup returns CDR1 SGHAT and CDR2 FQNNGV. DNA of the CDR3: TGTGCCAGCAGCCGCACCTGGCAGCGGAGCTCCTATAATTCACCCCTCCACTTT. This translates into CASSRTWQRSSYNSPLHF.

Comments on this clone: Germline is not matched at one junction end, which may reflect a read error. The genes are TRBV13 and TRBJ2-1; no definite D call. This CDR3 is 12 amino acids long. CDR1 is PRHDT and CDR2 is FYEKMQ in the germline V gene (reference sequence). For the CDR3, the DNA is TGTGCCAGCAGCCTAGGGTTAGATGAGCAGTTCTTC. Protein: CASSLGLDEQFF.